The 30 T cell receptor beta chains listed next were all sequenced from one sample in a study of T cell responses to AZD1222 COVID-19 vaccine. Sequenced by immunoSEQ multiplex PCR; TCRdb stores in-frame clones only, minus some. The sample gives roughly 170,000 clones, around nine tenths of which show up once; roughly 0.49% is in the top ten. The starting material was peripheral blood, obtained on day 0 of AZD1222 vaccination. Receptors originate from an adult in good health.

This clone was seen more than once but under ten times. The rearrangement links TRBV24-1 to TRBJ1-1, with a weak D call TRBD1 (5 bases). The germline gives CDR1 KGHDR, CDR2 SFDVKD. The CDR3 is made up of 14 amino acids. V dropped 3 bases and J dropped 8 bases, with 15 bases sitting between them. In DNA, the CDR3 is TGTGCCACCAGTGATCCGCGCGGCAGGGAAGAAGCTTTCTTT. Translating gives CATSDPRGREEAFF.

V is TRBV19 and J is TRBJ1-2; D possibly corresponds to TRBD1 (5 bases). The CDR3 loop spans 14 amino acids. The ends were cut back, 9 bases at V and 8 bases at J, with 22 bases in the middle. Looked up from germline, CDR1 is LNHDA and CDR2 is SQIVND (reference sequence). The CDR3 here is CASNRPGATVGYTF. DNA of the CDR3: TGTGCCAGCAATCGCCCGGGAGCGACAGTAGGCTACACCTTC. The entire variable domain, with the rest obtained from reference TRBV19 and TRBJ1-2, is as follows: DGGITQSPKYLFRKEGQNVTLSCEQNLNHDAMYWYRQDPGQGLRLIYYSQIVNDFQKGDIAEGYSVSREKKESFPLTVTSAQKNPTAFYLCASNRPGATVGYTFGSGTRLTVV.

The chain uses TRBV29-1 and TRBJ2-2, with 9 bases identical to TRBD1. This CDR3 comprises 14 residues. J lost 7 bases, V lost 8 bases, and 11 bases had no gene match. The V gene's germline CDR1 is SQVTM and CDR2 ANQGSEA. The CDR3 sequence: CSSLGTGSFGELFF. In DNA form, the CDR3 reads TGCAGCTCTTTAGGGACAGGGTCTTTCGGGGAGCTGTTTTTT.

This chain joins TRBV14 and TRBJ2-3; possible D gene TRBD2, 5 bases. Per germline, CDR1 SGHDN and CDR2 FVKESK. CDR3 size: 13 residues. V lost 4 bases, J lost 5 bases, and 10 bases lay in between. The CDR3 DNA follows: TGTGCCAGCAGCCCAACGAGCGGAGATACGCAGTATTTT. It encodes CASSPTSGDTQYF.

The rearrangement uses TRBV30 and TRBJ2-1, with D tentatively TRBD2 (5 bases). CDR1 and CDR2 from the germline V gene are GTSNPN and SVGIG (reference sequence). The V and J ends lost 4 bases and 5 bases respectively, with 15 bases between them. The CDR3 is made up of 14 amino acids. The CDR3 nucleotides read TGTGCCTGGAACCAGAAGAGGGTGAACAATGAGCAGTTCTTC. It encodes CAWNQKRVNNEQFF.

This chain connects TRBV5-1 to TRBJ2-2; 10 positions agree with TRBD2. V was pared by 5 bases and J by 1 base, with 5 bases of the junction left unmatched. This CDR3 contains 16 residues. The V gene's germline CDR1 is SGHRS and CDR2 YFSETQ. The CDR3 region has the DNA TGCGCCAGCAGGCCCGGACTAGCGGAGAACACCGGGGAGCTGTTTTTT. Translation: CASRPGLAENTGELFF.

This clone was observed a handful of times. The J gene is TRBJ2-2, the V gene TRBV28, with no clear D. Germline CDR1 and CDR2: MDHEN and SYDVKM. Trimming cost V 3 bases and J 5 bases, with 7 bases left between them. There are 13 residues in the CDR3. CDR3 protein: CASSFRRTGELFF. CDR3 bases: TGTGCCAGCAGTTTTAGGCGAACCGGGGAGCTGTTTTTT.

The V and J genes are TRBV6-5 and TRBJ1-2, with 7 bases lining up with TRBD1. Trimming took 8 bases from V and 0 from J; bases not matched to a gene: 3. This CDR3 comprises 13 residues. CDR1 and CDR2 from the germline V gene are MNHEY and SVGAGI. CDR3 loop: CASGRGPNYGYTF. CDR3 sequence (DNA): TGTGCCAGCGGTAGGGGGCCTAACTATGGCTACACCTTC.

This chain joins TRBV7-8 and TRBJ2-1; D uncertain. Trimming cost V 1 base and J 3 bases, with 4 bases left between them. The CDR3 covers 13 residues. The germline V gene encodes CDR1 SGHVS and CDR2 FQNEAQ. CDR3 in amino acids: CASSLGDYNEQFF. The CDR3 DNA reads TGTGCCAGCAGCTTAGGGGACTACAATGAGCAGTTCTTC.

This clone was picked up one time. This sample includes further DNA sequences coding for the same CDR3. The DNA of the CDR3 is TGTGCCAGCAGCTTAGGCGGCTCCTACAATGAGCAGTTCTTC. It translates to CASSLGGSYNEQFF. The chain recombines TRBV7-3 with TRBJ2-1, with no clear D. Trimming removed 2 bases from V and 0 bases from J, with 5 bases in between. This CDR3 spans 14 amino acids. The V gene's germline CDR1 is SGHTA and CDR2 FQGTGA.

The genes are TRBV9 and TRBJ1-6; D gene ambiguous. The CDR3 sequence is 14 residues long. The germline V gene has CDR1 SGDLS and CDR2 YYNGEE. V lost 6 bases, J lost 8 bases, and 15 bases lay in between. The chain's CDR3 is CASKGQAADSPLHF. The CDR3 nucleotides are TGTGCCAGCAAAGGCCAAGCCGCCGATTCACCCCTCCACTTT. The full variable domain, rest sourced from reference TRBV9 and TRBJ1-6, is DSGVTQTPKHLITATGQRVTLRCSPRSGDLSVYWYQQSLDQGLQFLIQYYNGEERAKGNILERFSAQQFPDLHSELNLSSLELGDSALYFCASKGQAADSPLHFGNGTRLTVT.

The chain is built from TRBV4-1 and TRBJ2-5, with a weak D call TRBD2 (5 bases). V lost 4 bases, J lost 5 bases, and 8 bases lay in between. This CDR3 is 12 amino acids long. Germline V gene data show CDR1 as MGHRA and CDR2 as YSYEKL. The CDR3 loop is CASSRGFETQYF. CDR3 in DNA: TGCGCCAGCAGCCGAGGGTTCGAGACCCAGTACTTC.

CDR3 nucleotides: TGTGCCAGCAGCCTTAGAAACACCATATATTTT. Amino acids: CASSLRNTIYF. This chain uses TRBV7-8 with TRBJ1-3; the D is unclear. This CDR3 contains 11 residues. Trimming shortened V by 5 bases and J by 5 bases, and 4 bases separated the two germline ends. Germline values: CDR1 SGHVS, CDR2 FQNEAQ.

This chain connects TRBV5-1 to TRBJ2-7; 7 bases align to TRBD1. Germline V gives CDR1 SGHRS, CDR2 YFSETQ. CDR3 length equals 15 residues. With V trimmed by 0 bases and J by 2 bases, 5 bases remained unmatched. The CDR3: CASSLAGQGAYEQYF. CDR3 DNA sequence: TGCGCCAGCAGCTTGGCCGGGCAGGGGGCCTACGAGCAGTACTTC. Full variable domain (rest looked up from reference TRBV5-1 and TRBJ2-7): KAGVTQTPRYLIKTRGQQVTLSCSPISGHRSVSWYQQTPGQGLQFLFEYFSETQRNKGNFPGRFSGRQFSNSRSEMNVSTLELGDSALYLCASSLAGQGAYEQYFGPGTRLTVT.

The chain recombines TRBV9 with TRBJ1-1; 7 bases match TRBD1. Germline CDR1 reads SGDLS; CDR2 reads YYNGEE. V gave up 3 bases and J gave up 1 base; unmatched junction bases: 12. CDR3 length equals 17 residues. The CDR3 nucleotides are TGTGCCAGCAGCGCCAACAGGGGTCTTTTACCGAACACTGAAGCTTTCTTT. Translated: CASSANRGLLPNTEAFF.

This chain uses TRBV27 with TRBJ1-2; tentatively, D is TRBD1 (5 bases). V was cut by 2 bases and J by 4 bases, with 8 bases left in between. The CDR3 sequence is 13 residues long. From germline, CDR1 is MNHEY and CDR2 SMNVEV (reference sequence). Here the CDR3 reads CASSLRGTYGYTF. CDR3 DNA: TGTGCCAGCAGTTTACGGGGGACCTATGGCTACACCTTC.

The chain is built from TRBV11-1 and TRBJ1-1; a possible D gene is TRBD1 (5 bases). Germline CDR1 and CDR2: SGHAT and FQDESV (reference sequence). This CDR3 region has 15 residues. Deletions cut 5 bases from V and 1 base from J, with 14 bases between. Here the CDR3 reads CASSPRDRRNTEAFF. The CDR3 coding sequence is TGTGCCAGCAGCCCTCGGGACCGAAGGAACACTGAAGCTTTCTTT.

This chain uses TRBV6-2 or TRBV6-3 with TRBJ2-2; weak D call: TRBD2 (5 bases). Trimming left V 2 bases short and J 5 bases short, with 6 bases between. CDR3 length: 13 residues. Germline lookup yields CDR1 MNHEY and CDR2 SVGEGT. The CDR3 reads CASSYGGTGELFF. Here the CDR3 DNA reads TGTGCCAGCAGTTACGGCGGGACCGGGGAGCTGTTTTTT.

The rearrangement uses TRBV27 and TRBJ2-7, with D perhaps TRBD1 (5 bases). V was shortened by 2 bases and J by 6 bases, with 11 bases between the two germline ends. Germline lookup yields CDR1 MNHEY and CDR2 SMNVEV (reference sequence). The CDR3 has 13 amino acids. The CDR3 region has the DNA TGTGCCAGCAGTTTAGGGGCCACTCCCGAGCAGTACTTC. Translation gives CASSLGATPEQYF.

V and J are TRBV28 and TRBJ1-2, with 9 bases that match TRBD1. CDR3 length: 14 amino acids. Germline CDR1 reads MDHEN; CDR2 reads SYDVKM. The junction had 7 bases not matched to a gene; V was cut back by 4 bases and J by 7 bases. The CDR3 is CASSSGQGQRGYTF. In nucleotides, the CDR3 is TGTGCCAGCAGTTCGGGACAGGGCCAACGTGGCTACACCTTC.

The gene calls are TRBV3-1 (or the pseudogene TRBV3-2) and TRBJ2-7; D is perhaps TRBD1 (6 bases). The V end lost 5 bases, the J end lost 3 bases, and 8 bases lay between the germline ends. CDR3 size: 12 residues. From germline, CDR1 is LGHDT and CDR2 YNNKEL (reference sequence). CDR3 in DNA: TGTGCCAGCAGCATACAGGGCTACGAGCAGTACTTC. Translation: CASSIQGYEQYF.

Remarks on this clone: Other DNA sequences in the same sample also yield this CDR3. The chain couples TRBV29-1 to TRBJ2-1; D gene ambiguous. Germline lookup yields CDR1 SQVTM and CDR2 ANQGSEA. The CDR3 is 10 amino acids. Trimming stripped 4 bases from V and 7 bases from J, with 5 bases between. For the CDR3, the DNA is TGCAGCGTTGCCGAGAATGAGCAGTTCTTC. Protein sequence: CSVAENEQFF.

The chain links TRBV5-6 to TRBJ1-5, with D possibly being TRBD1 (6 bases). The ends were cut back, 2 bases at V and 4 bases at J, with 16 bases in the middle. Germline CDR1 and CDR2: SGHDT and YYEEEE. CDR3 length: 16 amino acids. The CDR3 loop reads CASSFKGVGRNQPQHF. In nucleotides, the CDR3 is TGTGCCAGCAGCTTTAAGGGGGTTGGAAGGAATCAGCCCCAGCATTTT.

This chain connects TRBV3-1 (or the pseudogene TRBV3-2) to TRBJ1-2; no clear D gene. Germline V gene lookup returns CDR1 LGHDT and CDR2 YNNKEL (reference sequence). V was trimmed by 0 bases and J by 8 bases, leaving 22 bases between them. The CDR3 consists of 17 residues. The CDR3 protein is CASSQDRPGSRRSGYTF. The CDR3 nucleotides are TGTGCCAGCAGCCAAGATCGTCCCGGGTCTCGGCGTAGCGGCTACACCTTC.

The V and J genes are TRBV11-1 and TRBJ1-2, with D perhaps matching TRBD1 (5 bases). This CDR3 comprises 14 residues. Germline V gene data show CDR1 as SGHAT and CDR2 as FQDESV (reference sequence). V lost 6 bases and J 9 bases, leaving 20 bases between the germline ends. CDR3 nucleotides: TGTGCCAGCAGTTCGTCAAGACTCGGGGGACGCTACACCTTC. Translation: CASSSSRLGGRYTF.

The genes are TRBV4-3 and TRBJ1-5; TRBD1 is a possible D gene (5 bases). Germline CDR1 reads LGHNA; CDR2 reads YSLEER. The length of the CDR3 is 16 residues. The V and J ends lost 3 bases and 2 bases respectively, with 14 bases between them. The CDR3 protein is CASSQDQSTGNQPQHF. In DNA, the CDR3 is TGCGCCAGCAGCCAGGACCAATCGACAGGCAATCAGCCCCAGCATTTT.

The chain is built from TRBV14 and TRBJ2-5, with D tentatively TRBD1 (7 bases). Germline V gene sequence: CDR1 SGHDN, CDR2 FVKESK. V dropped 0 bases and J dropped 6 bases, with 17 bases sitting between them. The CDR3 covers 16 residues. The CDR3 nucleotides read TGTGCCAGCAGCCAAGATTGGCGGCAGGGGGGAAAGACCCAGTACTTC. It codes for CASSQDWRQGGKTQYF.

The genes are TRBV7-9 and TRBJ1-5; D unresolved. Per germline, CDR1 SEHNR and CDR2 FQNEAQ (reference sequence). This CDR3 comprises 13 residues. Trimming pared 1 base from V and 7 bases from J, leaving 8 bases between. CDR3 nucleotides: TGTGCCAGCAGCTTAGTCCTGGACCAGCCCCAGCATTTT. Translated: CASSLVLDQPQHF.

The rearrangement links TRBV30 to TRBJ2-5, with 7 nucleotides matching TRBD2. Germline trimming cut 4 bases from V and 2 bases from J; bases unmatched to any gene: 13. Germline V gene data show CDR1 as GTSNPN and CDR2 as SVGIG (reference sequence). The CDR3 sequence is 16 residues long. This CDR3 is CAWTRGEGRSQETQYF. The DNA of the CDR3 is TGTGCCTGGACCAGAGGGGAGGGCCGTTCTCAAGAGACCCAGTACTTC.

This clone has just one count. This chain uses TRBV5-1 with TRBJ1-1, with D perhaps TRBD1 (5 bases). Germline assignment: CDR1 SGHRS and CDR2 YFSETQ. CDR3 length equals 14 residues. The germline V and J ends were trimmed by 4 bases and 1 base, with 11 bases remaining between them. CDR3 DNA: TGCGCCAGCAGCAGACCGACAGCGAACACTGAAGCTTTCTTT. Its protein product is CASSRPTANTEAFF.